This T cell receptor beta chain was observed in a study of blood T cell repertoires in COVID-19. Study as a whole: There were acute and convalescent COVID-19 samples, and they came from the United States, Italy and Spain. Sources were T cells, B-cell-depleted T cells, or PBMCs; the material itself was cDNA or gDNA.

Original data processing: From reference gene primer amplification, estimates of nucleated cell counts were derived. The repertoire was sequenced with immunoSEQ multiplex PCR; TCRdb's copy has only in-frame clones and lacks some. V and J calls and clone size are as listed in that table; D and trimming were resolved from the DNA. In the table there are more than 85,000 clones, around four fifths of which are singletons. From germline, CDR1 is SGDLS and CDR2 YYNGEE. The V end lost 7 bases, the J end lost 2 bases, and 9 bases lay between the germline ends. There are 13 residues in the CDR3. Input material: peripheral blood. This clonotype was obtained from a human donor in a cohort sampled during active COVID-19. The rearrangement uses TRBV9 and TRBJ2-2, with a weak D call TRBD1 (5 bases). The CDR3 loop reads CASLGLNTGELFF. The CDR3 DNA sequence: TGTGCCAGCTTGGGGCTAAACACCGGGGAGCTGTTTTTT. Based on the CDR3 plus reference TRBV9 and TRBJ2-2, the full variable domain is DSGVTQTPKHLITATGQRVTLRCSPRSGDLSVYWYQQSLDQGLQFLIQYYNGEERAKGNILERFSAQQFPDLHSELNLSSLELGDSALYFCASLGLNTGELFFGEGSRLTVL.